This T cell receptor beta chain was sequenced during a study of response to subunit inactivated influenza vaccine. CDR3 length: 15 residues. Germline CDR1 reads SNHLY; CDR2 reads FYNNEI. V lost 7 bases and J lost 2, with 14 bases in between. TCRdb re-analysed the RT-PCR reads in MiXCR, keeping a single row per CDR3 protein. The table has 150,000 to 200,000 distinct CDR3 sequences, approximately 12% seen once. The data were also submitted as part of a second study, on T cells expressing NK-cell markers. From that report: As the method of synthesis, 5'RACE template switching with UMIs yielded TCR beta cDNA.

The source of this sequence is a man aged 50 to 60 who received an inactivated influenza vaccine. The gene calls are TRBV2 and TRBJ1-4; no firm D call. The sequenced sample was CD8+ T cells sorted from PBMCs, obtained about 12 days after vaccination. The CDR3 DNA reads TGTGCCAGCATCAGTGGGCCGTTTACTAATGAAAAACTGTTTTTT. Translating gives CASISGPFTNEKLFF. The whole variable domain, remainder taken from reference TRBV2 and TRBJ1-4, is EPEVTQTPSHQVTQMGQEVILRCVPISNHLYFYWYRQILGQKVEFLVSFYNNEISEKSEIFDDQFSVERPDGSNFTLKIRSTKLEDSAMYFCASISGPFTNEKLFFGSGTQLSVL.